Reported below is one TCR beta chain. This entry belongs to a study of Ad26.COV2.S vaccination and SARS-CoV-2 variants. Germline V gene sequence: CDR1 KGHSH, CDR2 LQKENI. The CDR3 runs to 14 residues. The ends were cut back, 5 bases at V and 7 bases at J, with 14 bases in the middle. Using immunoSEQ multiplex PCR, the repertoire was profiled, and TCRdb retains in-frame clones only, with some absent. The sample includes about 39,000 clones, 65% to 90% of them seen just once. The sample was peripheral blood, taken after recovery from COVID-19. The chain carries TRBV18 and TRBJ2-2; possibly TRBD1 for D (6 bases). The clonotype was recovered from a human donor who had recovered from COVID-19. The CDR3 DNA is TGTGCCAGCTCATCCTCAGGGGTTGGCGGGGAGCTGTTTTTT. It translates to CASSSSGVGGELFF. The full variable domain, rest sourced from reference TRBV18 and TRBJ2-2, is NAGVMQNPRHLVRRRGQEARLRCSPMKGHSHVYWYRQLPEEGLKFMVYLQKENIIDESGMPKERFSAEFPKEGPSILRIQQVVRGDSAAYFCASSSSGVGGELFFGEGSRLTVL.